This T cell receptor (beta chain) was sequenced in a study of cytomegalovirus exposure and HLA in healthy donors. Study results and limitations: Clonal expansion, a later analysis showed, was greater in HLA-associated TCR beta chains than in equally common others.

As concerns this clone: Its target is not known.

The length of the CDR3 is 14 residues. Germline trimming cut 0 bases from V and 8 bases from J; bases unmatched to any gene: 3. In germline, CDR1 is MNHEY, CDR2 SVGAGI. A multiplex PCR was run with 60 Vbeta primers and 13 Jbeta primers. The protocol was immunoSEQ multiplex PCR, while the TCRdb copy is restricted to in-frame clones and leaves out a portion. Among 60,000 to 70,000 clones, about 82% were seen once, and the ten largest hold less than 5%. The rearrangement joins TRBV6-5 to TRBJ1-4; 7 bases align to TRBD1. Sequencing used PBMCs. The TCR sequence derives from a woman in her 30s in good health and CMV-seronegative. In nucleotides, the CDR3 is TGTGCCAGCAGTTACTCCCGGGGACAGGAAAAACTGTTTTTT. Protein sequence: CASSYSRGQEKLFF.